What follows describes a single T cell receptor beta chain. Those enrolled in Seattle joined during active infection and were followed longitudinally afterward. Original methodology: Amplifying reference gene primers gave estimates of nucleated cell counts. The protocol was immunoSEQ multiplex PCR, while the TCRdb copy is restricted to in-frame clones and leaves out a portion. The D gene and trimming were derived from the DNA, and the V and J assignments and clone size from that table. The repertoire holds over 200,000 clones, with around nine tenths as singletons. This sample is part of a study of blood T cell repertoires in COVID-19. At the level of the study: Collection of acute and convalescent COVID-19 samples took place in the United States, Italy and Spain. Sample material is recorded as cDNA or gDNA derived from T cells, B-cell-depleted T cells, or PBMCs.

The CDR3 length is 15 residues. Germline assignment: CDR1 KGHSH and CDR2 LQKENI. V was cut by 4 bases and J by 7 bases, with 16 bases left in between. The chain carries TRBV18 and TRBJ1-4; D may be TRBD1 (5 bases). The clonotype was recovered from a man aged 60 to 75 with COVID-19, enrolled during active disease. The sequenced sample was peripheral blood. CDR3 region: CASSLQTDRGEKLFF. The CDR3 nucleotides read TGTGCCAGCTCACTACAGACAGATCGAGGTGAAAAACTGTTTTTT. Looking up the rest from reference TRBV18 and TRBJ1-4 gives the full variable domain: NAGVMQNPRHLVRRRGQEARLRCSPMKGHSHVYWYRQLPEEGLKFMVYLQKENIIDESGMPKERFSAEFPKEGPSILRIQQVVRGDSAAYFCASSLQTDRGEKLFFGSGTQLSVL.